Sequencing of this TCR beta chain was carried out in a study of T cell responses to AZD1222 COVID-19 vaccine. As for this clone: Its specificity is unknown.

Study-wide points: The donors showed a predominance of white British ancestry and of females, with possible underestimation of clonal diversity. Within unmutated variant regions lay the reported targets of nearly half of spike-specific TCRs. After two AZD1222 doses, spike-specific TCR breadth and depth rose versus day 0. Only a handful of AZD1222 recipients, roughly six in all, had baseline seropositivity.

The germline CDR1 and CDR2 sequences are MNHNS and SASEGT. With 2 bases removed from V and 10 bases from J, the gap between germline ends came to 11 bases. This CDR3 is built from 12 residues. Method: immunoSEQ multiplex PCR; TCRdb's copy keeps in-frame clones and lacks some. The sample consists of 150,000 or so clones, 88% of them appearing once. V is TRBV6-1 and J is TRBJ1-1, with D uncertain. The sequencing here drew on peripheral blood, taken on day 0 of AZD1222 vaccination. The sequence was obtained from an adult in good health. CDR3 DNA sequence: TGTGCCAGCAGTGAATTCTCGATGGGAGCTTTCTTT. Its translation: CASSEFSMGAFF.